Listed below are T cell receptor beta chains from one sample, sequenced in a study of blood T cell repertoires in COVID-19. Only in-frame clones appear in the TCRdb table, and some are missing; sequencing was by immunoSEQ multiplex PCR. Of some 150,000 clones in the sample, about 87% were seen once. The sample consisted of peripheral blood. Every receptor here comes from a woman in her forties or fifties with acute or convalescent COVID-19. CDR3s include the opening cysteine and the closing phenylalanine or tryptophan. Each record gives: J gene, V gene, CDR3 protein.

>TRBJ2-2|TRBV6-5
CASSYPSRPGELFF
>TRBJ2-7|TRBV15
CATSTGTSISEQYF
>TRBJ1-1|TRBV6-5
CASSYGRNTEAFF
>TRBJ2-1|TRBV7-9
CASSFNGFAYNEQFF
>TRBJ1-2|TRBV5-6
CASSPRLQGAGYTF
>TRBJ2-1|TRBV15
CATSRESGNNEQFF
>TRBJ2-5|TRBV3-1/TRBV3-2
CASSQHRAQYF
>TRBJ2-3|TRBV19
CASSLSGRSQYF
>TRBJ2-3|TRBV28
CASSFGLAADTQYF
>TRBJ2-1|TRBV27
CASSFGQAYGEQFF
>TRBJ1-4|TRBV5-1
CASSLNRGGFNEKLFF
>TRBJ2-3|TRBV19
CASSMTKHTQYF